These 28 T cell receptor beta chains originate from one sample sequenced in a study of PD-L1 blockade in urothelial cancer. Assay: immunoSEQ multiplex PCR; the TCRdb copy retains only in-frame clones and omits some. This table holds about 38,000 clones, 75% to 95% found once. Sequences were derived from PBMCs, sampled around atezolizumab (anti-PD-L1) treatment. These receptors all stem from a man aged 70-80 years with urothelial cancer.

The CDR3 region is CASGGTGALNQPQHF. CDR3 bases: TGTGCCAGCGGGGGGACAGGGGCGCTGAATCAGCCCCAGCATTTT. The chain combines TRBV2 with TRBJ1-5; 10 bases fit TRBD1. Germline V gene lookup returns CDR1 SNHLY and CDR2 FYNNEI. The CDR3 extends over 15 amino acids. The junction had 8 bases not matched to a gene; V was cut back by 8 bases and J by 4 bases.

The genes are TRBV2 and TRBJ2-1; D uncertain. The CDR3 consists of 13 residues. Germline CDR1 is SNHLY and CDR2 is FYNNEI. V was pared by 4 bases and J by 0 bases, with 4 bases between. The DNA for the CDR3 is TGTGCCAGCAGTGTATTCTCCTACAATGAGCAGTTCTTC. This translates into CASSVFSYNEQFF.

The rearrangement uses TRBV10-1 and TRBJ2-3; 9 positions agree with TRBD1. The germline CDR1 and CDR2 sequences are WNHNN and SYGVQD (reference sequence). This CDR3 comprises 16 residues. Unmatched junction bases numbered 9, after V lost 6 bases and J lost 2 bases. The CDR3 is CASSPGQGRPTDTQYF. DNA of the CDR3: TGCGCCAGCAGCCCTGGACAGGGGCGACCCACAGATACGCAGTATTTT.

V gene TRBV4-1 combines with J gene TRBJ2-3, with 7 nucleotides matching TRBD1. CDR1 is MGHRA, CDR2 YSYEKL, per germline. Unmatched junction bases numbered 5, after V lost 8 bases and J lost 0 bases. The CDR3 covers 14 residues. CDR3 bases: TGCGCCAGCCGACAGGGTACTAGCACAGATACGCAGTATTTT. Its protein product is CASRQGTSTDTQYF.

This clone was seen a handful of times. This chain links TRBV6-1 with TRBJ2-1; 12 bases fit TRBD2. This CDR3 contains 15 residues. Losses at the gene ends were 9 bases for V and 7 bases for J; bases not matched to a gene: 10. The germline V gene encodes CDR1 MNHNS and CDR2 SASEGT. The CDR3 nucleotides read TGTGCCAGACCCTCACTAGCGGGAGGTTTGAATGAGCAGTTCTTC. The encoded protein is CARPSLAGGLNEQFF.

The rearrangement uses TRBV7-3 and TRBJ2-3; 11 nucleotides agree with TRBD2. The CDR3 runs to 18 residues. Germline V CDR1 and CDR2: SGHTA, FQGTGA. After removal of 1 base from V and 6 bases from J, the junction contained 12 bases not matched to a gene. The CDR3 nucleotides read TGTGCCAGCAGCTTAAGGGGGACTAGCGGAGGGGGTAGCGATACGCAGTATTTT. Amino acids: CASSLRGTSGGGSDTQYF. Supplemented by reference TRBV7-3 and TRBJ2-3, the full variable domain reads GAGVSQTPSNKVTEKGKYVELRCDPISGHTALYWYRQSLGQGPEFLIYFQGTGAADDSGLPNDRFFAVRPEGSVSTLKIQRTERGDSAVYLCASSLRGTSGGGSDTQYFGPGTRLTVL.

The V call is TRBV7-3, the J call TRBJ2-7; possibly TRBD1 for D (6 bases). CDR1 is SGHTA, CDR2 FQGTGA, per germline. The CDR3 is 14 amino acids. The V end lost 2 bases, the J end lost 0 bases, and 8 bases lay between the germline ends. For the CDR3, the DNA is TGTGCCAGCAGCTTAGTGGGACACTCCTACGAGCAGTACTTC. This encodes CASSLVGHSYEQYF.

The sample holds a few counts of this clone. The chain joins TRBV30 to TRBJ1-1, with D tentatively TRBD1 (6 bases). Germline V gives CDR1 GTSNPN, CDR2 SVGIG (reference sequence). V was clipped by 1 base and J by 0 bases, with 12 bases between them. The CDR3 contains 15 residues. The CDR3 loop is CAWSERDNLNTEAFF. CDR3 nucleotide sequence: TGTGCCTGGAGTGAGAGGGACAACTTGAACACTGAAGCTTTCTTT.

The rearrangement links TRBV6-5 to TRBJ1-2; TRBD1 agrees at 7 bases. J lost 1 base, V lost 7 bases, and 9 bases had no gene match. CDR3 length: 15 amino acids. Germline loops: CDR1 MNHEY, CDR2 SVGAGI. Here the CDR3 DNA reads TGTGCCAGCAAGAGGGGGCATCTGGATAACTATGGCTACACCTTC. Translation gives CASKRGHLDNYGYTF.

The CDR3 DNA is TGCAGCGTCGAGGTCAGCTCTGGAAACACCATATATTTT. This translates into CSVEVSSGNTIYF. The chain uses TRBV29-1 and TRBJ1-3; unclear D gene. CDR3 length: 13 residues. The V end lost 6 bases, the J end lost 0 bases, and 9 bases lay between the germline ends. In germline, CDR1 is SQVTM, CDR2 ANQGSEA.

The chain links TRBV5-1 to TRBJ1-4; D is unresolved. V dropped 1 base and J dropped 3 bases, with 19 bases sitting between them. Per germline, CDR1 SGHRS and CDR2 YFSETQ. The CDR3 is 18 amino acids. The CDR3 region is CASSLKGGLSHPNEKLFF. The CDR3 DNA reads as TGCGCCAGCAGCTTGAAAGGAGGGTTAAGCCACCCTAATGAAAAACTGTTTTTT.

This clone has more than one count but fewer than ten. The V and J genes are TRBV5-1 and TRBJ2-7; the D is unclear. CDR1 is SGHRS and CDR2 is YFSETQ in the germline V gene. Trimming pared 3 bases from V and 1 base from J, leaving 8 bases between. This CDR3 has 13 residues. The CDR3 loop reads CASSYRVSYEQYF. The CDR3 coding sequence is TGCGCCAGCAGCTACAGAGTTTCCTACGAGCAGTACTTC.

The chain recombines TRBV7-6 with TRBJ2-1; 10 bases agree with TRBD2. V trimming: 5 bases; J trimming: 5 bases; junction bases outside the gene matches: 24. CDR1 and CDR2 (germline): SGHVS, FNYEAQ. The CDR3 is 21 residues long. CDR3 DNA: TGTGCCAGCAGCCCGACGCTCCCGCGTAGCGGGAGGCCGCTCCCCAACAATGAGCAGTTCTTC. Amino acids: CASSPTLPRSGRPLPNNEQFF. The full variable domain, with the rest looked up from reference TRBV7-6 and TRBJ2-1, is GAGVSQSPRYKVTKRGQDVALRCDPISGHVSLYWYRQALGQGPEFLTYFNYEAQQDKSGLPNDRFSAERPEGSISTLTIQRTEQRDSAMYRCASSPTLPRSGRPLPNNEQFFGPGTRLTVL.

This clone was seen only once. The chain has TRBV27 and TRBJ2-7, with D perhaps matching TRBD2 (7 bases). With 2 bases removed from V and 3 bases from J, the gap between germline ends came to 14 bases. Germline loops: CDR1 MNHEY, CDR2 SMNVEV (reference sequence). This CDR3 is built from 15 residues. In DNA, the CDR3 is TGTGCCAGCAGTTTAAAGGGCGGGGGCAGCTACGAGCAGTACTTC. This codes for CASSLKGGGSYEQYF.

This clone was counted only a few times. The rearrangement links TRBV4-1 to TRBJ2-5; 7 positions match TRBD2. The CDR3 has 15 residues. J gave up 1 base and V 0 bases, and 2 bases lay outside the gene matches. Germline lookup yields CDR1 MGHRA and CDR2 YSYEKL. The DNA for the CDR3 is TGCGCCAGCAGCCAAGACTGGACTAGCCAAGAGACCCAGTACTTC. Residues: CASSQDWTSQETQYF.

The chain couples TRBV14 to TRBJ1-1, with TRBD1 matching 9 bases. With 3 bases clipped from V and 4 bases from J, the junction kept 0 bases outside the gene matches. The CDR3 covers 13 residues. CDR1 SGHDN and CDR2 FVKESK come from the germline V gene. The CDR3 sequence is CASSQGQGTEAFF. CDR3 nucleotides: TGTGCCAGCAGCCAGGGACAGGGCACTGAAGCTTTCTTT.

The J gene is TRBJ2-5, the V gene TRBV29-1; 16 bases align to TRBD2. Unmatched junction bases numbered 7, after V lost 6 bases and J lost 3 bases. Germline CDR1 and CDR2: SQVTM and ANQGSEA. The CDR3 sequence is 16 residues long. The CDR3 region has the DNA TGCAGCGTCGCCAGAGGGACTAGCGGGAGGGAAGAGACCCAGTACTTC. This codes for CSVARGTSGREETQYF.

The rearrangement joins TRBV7-2 to TRBJ1-4, with a possible D match to TRBD1 (5 bases). Germline V gives CDR1 SGHTA, CDR2 FQGNSA. There are 16 residues in the CDR3. V lost 1 base to trimming and J lost 4 bases, with 13 bases between them. The CDR3 DNA follows: TGTGCCAGCAGCTTAGGAGTCCGGACAATTAATGAAAAACTGTTTTTT. Its translation: CASSLGVRTINEKLFF.

The chain employs TRBV2 and TRBJ2-7; 7 nucleotides align to TRBD1. Germline V CDR1 and CDR2: SNHLY, FYNNEI. This CDR3 region has 15 residues. The junction had 6 bases not matched to a gene; V was cut back by 1 base and J by 3 bases. The CDR3 region has the DNA TGTGCCAGCAGTGAAGAAAGAGGGGACAGCTACGAGCAGTACTTC. Its translation: CASSEERGDSYEQYF.

The V gene is TRBV2, the J gene TRBJ2-3; the D gene is possibly TRBD2 (7 bases). The V end was cut by 3 bases, the J end by 8 bases, with 12 bases between. CDR3 length: 13 amino acids. The germline V gene has CDR1 SNHLY and CDR2 FYNNEI. In nucleotides, the CDR3 is TGTGCCAGCAGTGAGGGGGGGGCTGGTACGCAGTATTTT. Amino acids: CASSEGGAGTQYF.

J is TRBJ1-1 and V is TRBV27, with 9 positions matching TRBD1. V gave up 0 bases and J gave up 5 bases; unmatched junction bases: 7. The CDR3 sequence is 16 residues long. CDR1 MNHEY and CDR2 SMNVEV come from the germline V gene (reference sequence). DNA of the CDR3: TGTGCCAGCAGTTTATCCACAGGGGGCGGTCTTACTGAAGCTTTCTTT. Translating it yields CASSLSTGGGLTEAFF.

This chain uses TRBV25-1 with TRBJ2-5, with 15 positions matching TRBD2. The CDR3 spans 13 residues. J lost 7 bases, V lost 6 bases, and 0 bases had no gene match. Looked up from germline, CDR1 is MGHDK and CDR2 is SYGVNS. The CDR3 region is CASRGLAGGTQYF. The CDR3 DNA reads TGTGCCAGCAGGGGACTAGCGGGAGGGACCCAGTACTTC.

The J gene is TRBJ2-1, the V gene TRBV7-9; tentatively, D is TRBD2 (5 bases). The V end was cut by 0 bases, the J end by 9 bases, with 21 bases between. This CDR3 is built from 17 residues. CDR1 is SEHNR and CDR2 is FQNEAQ in the germline V gene (reference sequence). The CDR3 sequence is CASSLAQRSPYRGEQFF. CDR3 nucleotide sequence: TGTGCCAGCAGCTTAGCTCAGCGGAGCCCCTATCGAGGTGAGCAGTTCTTC.

V gene TRBV10-3 combines with J gene TRBJ2-3; 9 bases agree with TRBD2. CDR1 and CDR2 from the germline V gene are ENHRY and SYGVKD. This CDR3 is 17 amino acids long. With V trimmed by 6 bases and J by 3 bases, 13 bases remained unmatched. Here the CDR3 reads CAISDLPGLAGTDTQYF. The DNA for the CDR3 is TGTGCCATCAGCGACCTTCCGGGGCTAGCGGGGACAGATACGCAGTATTTT.

The chain combines TRBV9 with TRBJ2-7, with 8 nucleotides matching TRBD2. The CDR3 covers 14 residues. Trimming at V came to 4 bases and at J to 0 bases, leaving 3 bases not matched to a gene. The germline gives CDR1 SGDLS, CDR2 YYNGEE. The CDR3 bases are TGTGCCAGCAGCTTCAGCGGGAGCTCCTACGAGCAGTACTTC. It encodes CASSFSGSSYEQYF.

CDR3 amino acids: CASSLQGRVRWNTEAFF. The CDR3 DNA reads TGTGCCAGCAGCTTGCAAGGGAGGGTTCGGTGGAACACTGAAGCTTTCTTT. This sequence joins TRBV7-8 and TRBJ1-1; no clear D. The CDR3 runs 17 residues. Trimming cost V 3 bases and J 1 base, with 18 bases left between them. Germline CDR1 reads SGHVS; CDR2 reads FQNEAQ.

This clone appeared a single time. The chain combines TRBV7-8 with TRBJ2-6; no clear D. Germline V gene data show CDR1 as SGHVS and CDR2 as FQNEAQ. The CDR3 loop spans 14 amino acids. Trimming pared 11 bases from V and 0 bases from J, leaving 11 bases between. CDR3 region: CASHGRSGANVLTF. The CDR3 DNA reads TGTGCCTCCCATGGCCGCTCTGGGGCCAACGTCCTGACTTTC.

This chain connects TRBV2 to TRBJ1-1; TRBD1 is a possible D gene (5 bases). Trimming removed 4 bases from V and 4 bases from J, with 7 bases in between. The germline V gene encodes CDR1 SNHLY and CDR2 FYNNEI. This CDR3 is built from 12 residues. CDR3 sequence reads: CASSGGGTEAFF. The CDR3 DNA follows: TGTGCCAGCAGTGGGGGGGGCACTGAAGCTTTCTTT.